This T cell receptor (beta chain) was recovered during a study of shared clonotypes between healthy human individuals. Study results and limitations: Represented genetic and exposure-history diversity was restricted by having few donors. For naive CD4 cells, around 5% of clonotypes were shared across a handful of donors. Larger richness was generally estimated for naive than memory subsets.

Trimming shortened V by 3 bases and J by 9 bases, and 13 bases separated the two germline ends. The germline V gene has CDR1 SGDLS and CDR2 YYNGEE. CDR3 length equals 13 residues. As for this clone: Its matching antigen is unknown.

How the authors handled the data: With immunoSEQ giving junction-only sequences and no quality scores, filtering differed. The assay was immunoSEQ multiplex PCR, and TCRdb's table has in-frame clones only and misses some. That table is the source of V, J and clone size, and D and trimming were worked out from the DNA. Of roughly 520,000 clones in the sample, 90% to 97% were seen once. V gene TRBV9 combines with J gene TRBJ2-4; TRBD1 is a possible D gene (6 bases). This TCR was sampled from a woman under 40 in good health. The sample taken for sequencing was naive CD4+ T cells sorted from blood. Stated subset: CD45RA+ positively selected. The CDR3 coding sequence is TGTGCCAGCAGCGATGGGGACATTGGCATTCAGTACTTC. It codes for CASSDGDIGIQYF. The variable domain in full, completed from reference TRBV9 and TRBJ2-4, reads DSGVTQTPKHLITATGQRVTLRCSPRSGDLSVYWYQQSLDQGLQFLIQYYNGEERAKGNILERFSAQQFPDLHSELNLSSLELGDSALYFCASSDGDIGIQYFGAGTRLSVL.